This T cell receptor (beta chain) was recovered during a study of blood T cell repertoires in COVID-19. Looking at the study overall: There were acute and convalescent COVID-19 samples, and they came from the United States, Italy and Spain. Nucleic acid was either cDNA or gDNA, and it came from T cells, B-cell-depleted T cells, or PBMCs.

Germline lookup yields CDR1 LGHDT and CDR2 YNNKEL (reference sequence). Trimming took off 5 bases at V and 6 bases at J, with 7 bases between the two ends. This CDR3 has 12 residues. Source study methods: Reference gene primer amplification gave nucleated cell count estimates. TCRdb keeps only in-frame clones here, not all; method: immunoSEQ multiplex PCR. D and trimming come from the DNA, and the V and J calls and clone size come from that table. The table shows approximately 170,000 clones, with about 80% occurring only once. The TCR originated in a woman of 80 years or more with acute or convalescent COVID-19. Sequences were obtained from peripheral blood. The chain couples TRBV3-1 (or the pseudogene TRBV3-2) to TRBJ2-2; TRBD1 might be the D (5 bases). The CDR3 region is CASSLQAGELFF. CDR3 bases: TGTGCCAGCAGCTTACAGGCCGGGGAGCTGTTTTTT.